This T cell receptor (beta chain) derives from a study of beta chain features in type 1 diabetes. Turning to this clone: Its cognate antigen is unknown. The same CDR3 also results from other DNA sequences found in this sample.

The trim removed 0 bases at V and 5 bases at J, leaving 2 bases unmatched. The CDR3 consists of 15 residues. Germline CDR1 reads SGHDT; CDR2 reads YYEEEE. Expressed TCRB transcripts were sequenced because the isolated RNA had all been reverse transcribed beforehand. Measured with immunoSEQ multiplex PCR; TCRdb has only the in-frame clones, and not every one. The sample yields roughly 700,000 clones, roughly 12% seen once. Study results and caveats: A moderate, significant TCRB CDR3 shortening appeared in type 1 diabetes across four CD4+ subsets.

The sequence came from a man aged 18 to 30 with type 1 diabetes. Material for sequencing was naive CD4+ T cells from blood. V and J are TRBV5-6 and TRBJ1-6, with 7 bases identical to TRBD1. CDR3 in amino acids: CASSLVDRDNSPLHF. In DNA form, the CDR3 reads TGTGCCAGCAGCTTGGTAGACAGGGATAATTCACCCCTCCACTTT. Variable domain in full (rest from reference TRBV5-6 and TRBJ1-6): DAGVTQSPTHLIKTRGQQVTLRCSPKSGHDTVSWYQQALGQGPQFIFQYYEEEERQRGNFPDRFSGHQFPNYSSELNVNALLLGDSALYLCASSLVDRDNSPLHFGNGTRLTVT.